The 10 T cell receptor beta chains reported below all come from one sample, sequenced in a study of identifying expanded T cells in peripheral blood. Sequenced by immunoSEQ multiplex PCR; TCRdb stores in-frame clones only, minus some. The sample lists 80,000 to 90,000 clones, 89% occurring once. Sequenced input: blood. These receptors were taken from a person aged 18-70 years in good health.

As concerns this clone: Germline is not matched at one junction end, which may reflect a read error. The chain employs TRBV10-3 and TRBJ2-7; no clear D gene. The CDR3 spans 13 residues. Germline lookup yields CDR1 ENHRY and CDR2 SYGVKD. The CDR3 here is CASSYSGSDEQYF. The CDR3 nucleotides read TGTGCCAGCAGTTACTCTGGTAGTGACGAGCAGTACTTC.

This clone was seen only once. The chain recombines TRBV19 with TRBJ1-2, with D hard to call. Per germline, CDR1 LNHDA and CDR2 SQIVND (reference sequence). The V end lost 7 bases, the J end lost 2 bases, and 17 bases lay between the germline ends. The CDR3 contains 15 residues. CDR3 in amino acids: CASTDFGQPNYGYTF. CDR3 sequence (DNA): TGTGCCAGTACCGACTTTGGGCAGCCAAACTATGGCTACACCTTC.

The chain carries TRBV5-5 and TRBJ2-7; the D is unclear. Looked up from germline, CDR1 is SGHKS and CDR2 is YYEKEE (reference sequence). The ends were cut back, 1 base at V and 5 bases at J, with 19 bases in the middle. The CDR3 has 16 amino acids. The CDR3 DNA follows: TGTGCCAGCAGCTTGACACTGCGCTTCTCCTTTAACGAGCAGTACTTC. Its translation is CASSLTLRFSFNEQYF.

V usage is TRBV7-2 and J usage is TRBJ2-5; D tentatively fits TRBD1 or TRBD2 (5 bases each). The CDR3 totals 13 residues. Trimming left V 2 bases short and J 7 bases short, with 11 bases between. Germline CDR1 SGHTA, CDR2 FQGNSA. For the CDR3, the DNA is TGTGCCAGCAGCTTAAACGCTGGGGGGACCCAGTACTTC. It yields the protein CASSLNAGGTQYF.

The V call is TRBV19, the J call TRBJ2-1; tentatively, D is TRBD1 (5 bases). The CDR3 is made up of 14 amino acids. With 6 bases removed from V and 0 bases from J, the gap between germline ends came to 9 bases. The germline V gene encodes CDR1 LNHDA and CDR2 SQIVND (reference sequence). CDR3 amino acids: CASRQGSSYNEQFF. DNA for the CDR3: TGTGCCAGTAGGCAGGGTAGCTCCTACAATGAGCAGTTCTTC.

This clone occurred a few times. V usage is TRBV9 and J usage is TRBJ1-5; TRBD1 is a possible D gene (5 bases). V shed 0 bases and J shed 1 base, with 5 bases lying between them. The CDR3 extends over 14 amino acids. The germline V gene has CDR1 SGDLS and CDR2 YYNGEE. The DNA for the CDR3 is TGTGCCAGCAGCGTAGGGGGCAGCAATCAGCCCCAGCATTTT. It codes for CASSVGGSNQPQHF.

The chain recombines TRBV14 with TRBJ1-2; TRBD1 agrees at 11 bases. Losses at the gene ends were 1 base for V and 1 base for J; bases not matched to a gene: 5. The CDR3 is made up of 17 amino acids. Per germline, CDR1 SGHDN and CDR2 FVKESK. The CDR3 is CASSQVDRGLHNYGYTF. CDR3 DNA sequence: TGTGCCAGCAGCCAAGTGGACAGGGGGCTCCATAACTATGGCTACACCTTC. Full variable domain (missing parts from reference TRBV14 and TRBJ1-2): EAGVTQFPSHSVIEKGQTVTLRCDPISGHDNLYWYRRVMGKEIKFLLHFVKESKQDESGMPNNRFLAERTGGTYSTLKVQPAELEDSGVYFCASSQVDRGLHNYGYTFGSGTRLTVV.

The chain recombines TRBV18 with TRBJ2-2; 10 bases are shared with TRBD1. The CDR3 loop spans 16 amino acids. Germline CDR1 is KGHSH and CDR2 is LQKENI. Losses at the gene ends were 5 bases for V and 0 bases for J; bases not matched to a gene: 3. The CDR3: CASSETGGANTGELFF. Written as DNA, the CDR3 is TGTGCCAGCTCAGAGACAGGGGGCGCGAACACCGGGGAGCTGTTTTTT.

V and J are TRBV19 and TRBJ1-6, with a possible D match to TRBD1 (5 bases). The ends were cut back, 1 base at V and 8 bases at J, with 6 bases in the middle. Germline CDR1 and CDR2: LNHDA and SQIVND (reference sequence). CDR3 length: 13 amino acids. The CDR3 DNA reads TGTGCCAGTAGTATAGGGGGGGATTCACCCCTCCACTTT. This sequence encodes CASSIGGDSPLHF.

The V call is TRBV4-3, the J call TRBJ2-3; D ambiguous. Germline V gene lookup returns CDR1 LGHNA and CDR2 YSLEER. The CDR3 spans 13 residues. Trimming stripped 1 base from V and 4 bases from J, with 6 bases between. The CDR3 region is CASSQGAADTQYF. The CDR3 DNA reads as TGCGCCAGCAGCCAAGGGGCGGCAGATACGCAGTATTTT.